This T cell receptor beta chain originates from a study of T-cell memory formation after mild COVID-19. Across the study: In these data, TCR clusters were largely donor specific.

Sample barcodes and UMIs were carried by the TCR alpha and TCR beta cDNA libraries that 5'RACE generated with constant-segment primers. TCRdb itself ran the 5' RACE reads through MiXCR, one entry per CDR3 protein. The table includes under 550,000 distinct CDR3 sequences, roughly 20% detected once. This clonotype was recorded many times. The antigen is unknown. Study outcomes and limitations: Memory from before infection featured some responding clones, which suggests cross-reactive memory joined. CM and EM subsets held most contracting CD4+ clones; EMRA held CD8+ ones.

The trim removed 5 bases at V and 2 bases at J, leaving 3 bases unmatched. The CDR3 is 15 amino acids. Germline-derived CDR1 and CDR2 are SEHNR and FQNEAQ (reference sequence). The clonotype originates from an adult woman who had mild COVID-19 (a few samples of this study predate the infection). Cell type and time point are not known. Source material: PBMCs or a T cell subset sorted from them (not recorded which). The chain joins TRBV7-9 to TRBJ2-1; 10 bases match TRBD2. The CDR3 sequence is CASSPSGSPYNEQFF. The CDR3 DNA reads TGTGCCAGCAGCCCTAGCGGGAGCCCCTACAATGAGCAGTTCTTC.